This entry concerns a single T cell receptor beta chain. This sample was taken from a study of long-term antiretroviral therapy in people with HIV. Donors each had at least one pre-ART PBMC sample and at least two post-ART ones. The germline CDR1 and CDR2 sequences are MDHEN and SYDVKM. This CDR3 contains 15 residues. The V gene lost 2 bases and the J gene lost 2 bases, with 12 bases spanning the gap. A v3.0 immunoSEQ assay was performed at survey level. Sequenced by immunoSEQ multiplex PCR; TCRdb stores in-frame clones only, minus some. The repertoire has roughly 27,000 clones, approximately 81% of them found once; the top ten carry around 10%.

Here the sequenced sample was unsorted PBMCs, taken 2.3 years after starting antiretroviral therapy. The source is a man aged 35 to 55 with HIV. The gene calls are TRBV28 and TRBJ2-5; a possible D gene is TRBD1 (5 bases). CDR3 residues: CASSLGAREQETQYF. As DNA, the CDR3 is TGTGCCAGCAGTTTAGGGGCACGAGAACAAGAGACCCAGTACTTC. The variable domain in full, completed from reference TRBV28 and TRBJ2-5, reads DVKVTQSSRYLVKRTGEKVFLECVQDMDHENMFWYRQDPGLGLRLIYFSYDVKMKEKGDIPEGYSVSREKKERFSLILESASTNQTSMYLCASSLGAREQETQYFGPGTRLLVL.